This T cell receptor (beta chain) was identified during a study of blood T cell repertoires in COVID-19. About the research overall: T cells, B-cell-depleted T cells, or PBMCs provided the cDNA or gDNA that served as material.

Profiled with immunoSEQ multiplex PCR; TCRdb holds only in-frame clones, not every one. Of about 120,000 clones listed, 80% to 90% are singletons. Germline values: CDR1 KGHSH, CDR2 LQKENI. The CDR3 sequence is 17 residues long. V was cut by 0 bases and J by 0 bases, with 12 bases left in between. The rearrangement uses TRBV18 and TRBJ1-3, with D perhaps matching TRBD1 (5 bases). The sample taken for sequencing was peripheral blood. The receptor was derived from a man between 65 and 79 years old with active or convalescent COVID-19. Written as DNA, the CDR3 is TGTGCCAGCTCACCACCACTGACAGACAGCTCTGGAAACACCATATATTTT. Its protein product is CASSPPLTDSSGNTIYF.